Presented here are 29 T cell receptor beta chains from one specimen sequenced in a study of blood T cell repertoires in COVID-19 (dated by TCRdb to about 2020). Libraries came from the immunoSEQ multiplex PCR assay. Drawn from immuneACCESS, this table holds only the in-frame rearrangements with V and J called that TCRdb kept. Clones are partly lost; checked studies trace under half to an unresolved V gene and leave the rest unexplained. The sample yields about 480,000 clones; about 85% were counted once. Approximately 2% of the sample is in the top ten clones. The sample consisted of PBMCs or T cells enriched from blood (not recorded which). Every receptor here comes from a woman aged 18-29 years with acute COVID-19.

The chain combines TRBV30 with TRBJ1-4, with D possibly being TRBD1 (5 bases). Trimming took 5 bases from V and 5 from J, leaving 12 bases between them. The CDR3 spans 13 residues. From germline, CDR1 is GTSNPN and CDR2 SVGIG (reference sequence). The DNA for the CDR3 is TGTGCCTGGGGCAGGGCGCTAAATGAAAAACTGTTTTTT. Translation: CAWGRALNEKLFF.

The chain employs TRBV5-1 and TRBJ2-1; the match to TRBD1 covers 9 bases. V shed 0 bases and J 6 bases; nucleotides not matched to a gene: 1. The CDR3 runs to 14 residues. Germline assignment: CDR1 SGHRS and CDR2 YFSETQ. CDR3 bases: TGCGCCAGCAGCTTGGGACAGGGGGGCAATGAGCAGTTCTTC. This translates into CASSLGQGGNEQFF. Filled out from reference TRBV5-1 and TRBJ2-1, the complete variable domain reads KAGVTQTPRYLIKTRGQQVTLSCSPISGHRSVSWYQQTPGQGLQFLFEYFSETQRNKGNFPGRFSGRQFSNSRSEMNVSTLELGDSALYLCASSLGQGGNEQFFGPGTRLTVL.

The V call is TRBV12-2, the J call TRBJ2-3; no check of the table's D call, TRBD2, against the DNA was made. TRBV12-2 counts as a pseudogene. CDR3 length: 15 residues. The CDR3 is CASRLRRVGTDTQYF. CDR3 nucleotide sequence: TGTGCAAGTCGCCTGCGGAGGGTGGGCACAGATACGCAGTATTTT.

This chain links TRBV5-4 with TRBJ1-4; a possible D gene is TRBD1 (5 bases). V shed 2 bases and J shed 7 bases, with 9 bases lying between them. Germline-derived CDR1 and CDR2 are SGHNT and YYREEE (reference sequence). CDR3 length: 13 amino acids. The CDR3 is CASSFGGSEKLFF. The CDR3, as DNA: TGTGCCAGCAGCTTCGGGGGTTCTGAAAAACTGTTTTTT.

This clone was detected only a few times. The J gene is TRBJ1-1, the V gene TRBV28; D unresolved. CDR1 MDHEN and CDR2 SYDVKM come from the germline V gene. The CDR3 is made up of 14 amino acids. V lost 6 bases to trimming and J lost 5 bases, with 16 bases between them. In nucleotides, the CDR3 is TGTGCCAGCAGGTCGGGGTCGGTAGATACTGAAGCTTTCTTT. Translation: CASRSGSVDTEAFF.

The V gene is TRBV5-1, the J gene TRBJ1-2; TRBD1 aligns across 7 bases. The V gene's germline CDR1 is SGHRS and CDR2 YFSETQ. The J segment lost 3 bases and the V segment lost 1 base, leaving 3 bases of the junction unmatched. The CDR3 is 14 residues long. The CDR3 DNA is TGCGCCAGCAGCTTGCAGGGGGAGGACTATGGCTACACCTTC. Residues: CASSLQGEDYGYTF.

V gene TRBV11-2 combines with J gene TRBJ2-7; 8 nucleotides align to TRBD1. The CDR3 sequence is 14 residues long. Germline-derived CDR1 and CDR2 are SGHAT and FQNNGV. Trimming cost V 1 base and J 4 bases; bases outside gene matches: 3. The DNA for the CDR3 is TGTGCCAGCAGCTTAGGGACAGGGTGGTACGAGCAGTACTTC. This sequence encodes CASSLGTGWYEQYF.

CDR3 sequence reads: CASSSGGQGPGANVLTF. CDR3 bases: TGTGCCAGCAGCTCCGGGGGACAGGGGCCCGGGGCCAACGTCCTGACTTTC. V is TRBV7-6 and J is TRBJ2-6; 10 nucleotides line up with TRBD1. V lost 4 bases, J lost 4 bases, and 7 bases stayed unmatched. This CDR3 comprises 17 residues. Germline assignment: CDR1 SGHVS and CDR2 FNYEAQ.

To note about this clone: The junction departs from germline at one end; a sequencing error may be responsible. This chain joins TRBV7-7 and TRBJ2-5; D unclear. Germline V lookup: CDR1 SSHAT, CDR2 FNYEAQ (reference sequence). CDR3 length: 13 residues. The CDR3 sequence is CASSSSPKETQYF. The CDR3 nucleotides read TGTGCTAGCAGCTCATCCCCCAAAGAGACCCAGTACTTC.

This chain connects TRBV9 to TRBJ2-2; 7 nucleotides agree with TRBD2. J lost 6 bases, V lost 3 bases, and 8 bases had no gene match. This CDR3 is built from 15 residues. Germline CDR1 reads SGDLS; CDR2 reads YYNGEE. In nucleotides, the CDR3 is TGTGCCAGCAGCGGATCGAGCGGGGTGTCCGGGGAGCTGTTTTTT. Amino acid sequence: CASSGSSGVSGELFF.

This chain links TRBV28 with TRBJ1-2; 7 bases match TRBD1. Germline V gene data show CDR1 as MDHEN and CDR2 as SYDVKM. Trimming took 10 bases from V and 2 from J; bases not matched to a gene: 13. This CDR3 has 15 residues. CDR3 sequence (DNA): TGTGCCATCAGCGCGACAGGGCAAGACAACTATGGCTACACCTTC. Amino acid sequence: CAISATGQDNYGYTF.

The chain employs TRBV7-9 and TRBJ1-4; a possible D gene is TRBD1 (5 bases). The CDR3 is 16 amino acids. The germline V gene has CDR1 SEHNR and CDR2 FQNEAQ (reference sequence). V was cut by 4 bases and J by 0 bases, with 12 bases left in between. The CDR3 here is CASSSNPGSTNEKLFF. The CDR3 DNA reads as TGTGCCAGCAGCTCCAACCCAGGGTCAACTAATGAAAAACTGTTTTTT.

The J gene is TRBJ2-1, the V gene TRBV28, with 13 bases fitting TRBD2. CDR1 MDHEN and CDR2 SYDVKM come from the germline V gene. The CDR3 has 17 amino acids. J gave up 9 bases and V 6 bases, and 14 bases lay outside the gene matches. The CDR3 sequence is CASSPATSGRLFGEQFF. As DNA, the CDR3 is TGTGCCAGCAGCCCTGCGACTAGCGGGAGGCTCTTTGGTGAGCAGTTCTTC.

CDR3 residues: CASSPRIGNLNYNEQFF. The CDR3 DNA sequence: TGTGCCAGCAGCCCTCGAATCGGGAACTTAAATTACAATGAGCAGTTCTTC. This rearrangement joins TRBV9 to TRBJ2-1; D perhaps matches TRBD2 (5 bases). The V end lost 4 bases, the J end lost 4 bases, and 21 bases lay between the germline ends. CDR3 size: 17 residues. CDR1 and CDR2 from the germline V gene are SGDLS and YYNGEE.

As DNA, the CDR3 is TGCGCCAGCAGCTTCTACGCCGCTTTGGCAGATACGCAGTATTTT. Residues: CASSFYAALADTQYF. This sequence joins TRBV4-3 and TRBJ2-3, with D uncertain. The CDR3 runs 15 residues. V shed 5 bases and J shed 4 bases, with 16 bases lying between them. Per the germline V gene, CDR1 is LGHNA and CDR2 is YSLEER.

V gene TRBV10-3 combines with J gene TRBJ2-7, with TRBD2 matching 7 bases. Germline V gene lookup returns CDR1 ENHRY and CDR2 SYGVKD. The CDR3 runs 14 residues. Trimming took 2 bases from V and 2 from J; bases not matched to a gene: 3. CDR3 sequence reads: CAISEGRGAYEQYF. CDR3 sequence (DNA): TGTGCCATCAGTGAGGGTCGGGGGGCCTACGAGCAGTACTTC.

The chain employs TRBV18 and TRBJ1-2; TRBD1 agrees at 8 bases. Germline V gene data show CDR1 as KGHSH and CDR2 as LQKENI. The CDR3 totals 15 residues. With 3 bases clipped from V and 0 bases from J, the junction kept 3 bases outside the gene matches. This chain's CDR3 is CASSPGQEANYGYTF. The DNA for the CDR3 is TGTGCCAGCTCACCGGGACAGGAAGCTAACTATGGCTACACCTTC.

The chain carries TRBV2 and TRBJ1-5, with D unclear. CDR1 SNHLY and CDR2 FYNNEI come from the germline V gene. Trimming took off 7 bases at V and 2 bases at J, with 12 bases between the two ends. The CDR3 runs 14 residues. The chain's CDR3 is CASTPIEGNQPQHF. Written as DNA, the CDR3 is TGTGCCAGCACCCCAATCGAGGGCAATCAGCCCCAGCATTTT.

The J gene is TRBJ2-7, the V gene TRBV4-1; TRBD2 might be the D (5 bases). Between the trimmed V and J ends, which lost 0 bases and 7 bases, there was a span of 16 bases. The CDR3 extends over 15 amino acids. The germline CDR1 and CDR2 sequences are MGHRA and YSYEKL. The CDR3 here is CASSQDSSGWWEQYF. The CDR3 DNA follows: TGCGCCAGCAGCCAAGATTCCAGCGGCTGGTGGGAGCAGTACTTC.

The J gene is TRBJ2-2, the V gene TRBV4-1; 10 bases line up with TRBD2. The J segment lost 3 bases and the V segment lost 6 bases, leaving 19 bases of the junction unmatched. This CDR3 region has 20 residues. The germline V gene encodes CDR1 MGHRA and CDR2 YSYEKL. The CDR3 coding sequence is TGCGCCAGCAGTCCGATCTCTAGCGGGGGAGCCAGTCGTTACACCGGGGAGCTGTTTTTT. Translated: CASSPISSGGASRYTGELFF.

The CDR3 DNA is TGCGCCAGCAGCTCCCCCTGGGACAGAAGAACCTCTGGGGCCAACGTCCTGACTTTC. Protein product: CASSSPWDRRTSGANVLTF. The V gene is TRBV5-1, the J gene TRBJ2-6; 7 bases align to TRBD1. The CDR3 consists of 19 residues. Per the germline V gene, CDR1 is SGHRS and CDR2 is YFSETQ. The junction had 12 bases not matched to a gene; V was cut back by 3 bases and J by 0 bases.

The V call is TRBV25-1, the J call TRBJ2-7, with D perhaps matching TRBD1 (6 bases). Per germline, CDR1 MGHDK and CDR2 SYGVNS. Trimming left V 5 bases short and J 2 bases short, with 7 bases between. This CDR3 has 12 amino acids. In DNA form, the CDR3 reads TGTGCCAGCAGTACAGGGACCTACGAGCAGTACTTC. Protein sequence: CASSTGTYEQYF.

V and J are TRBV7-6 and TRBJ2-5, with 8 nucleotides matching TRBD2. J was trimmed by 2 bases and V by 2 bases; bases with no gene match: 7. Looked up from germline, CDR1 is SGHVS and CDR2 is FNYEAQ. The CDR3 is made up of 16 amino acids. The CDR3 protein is CASSLWVAGGQETQYF. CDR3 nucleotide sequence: TGTGCCAGCAGCTTATGGGTGGCGGGGGGACAAGAGACCCAGTACTTC.

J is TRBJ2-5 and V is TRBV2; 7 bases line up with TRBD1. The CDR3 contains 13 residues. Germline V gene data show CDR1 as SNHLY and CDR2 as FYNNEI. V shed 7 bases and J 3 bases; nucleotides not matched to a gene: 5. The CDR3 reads CASMTGSKETQYF. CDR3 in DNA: TGTGCCAGCATGACAGGGTCCAAAGAGACCCAGTACTTC.

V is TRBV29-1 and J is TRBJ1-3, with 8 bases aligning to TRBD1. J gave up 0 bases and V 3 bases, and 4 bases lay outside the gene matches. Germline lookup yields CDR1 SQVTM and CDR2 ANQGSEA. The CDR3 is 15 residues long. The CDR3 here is CSVESRGPSGNTIYF. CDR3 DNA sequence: TGCAGCGTTGAGAGCAGGGGGCCCTCTGGAAACACCATATATTTT.

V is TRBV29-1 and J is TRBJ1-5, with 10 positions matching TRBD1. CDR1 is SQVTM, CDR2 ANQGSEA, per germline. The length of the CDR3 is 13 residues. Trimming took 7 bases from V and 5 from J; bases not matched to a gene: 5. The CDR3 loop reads CSARTGGDQPQHF. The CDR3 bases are TGCAGCGCTAGGACAGGGGGGGATCAGCCCCAGCATTTT.

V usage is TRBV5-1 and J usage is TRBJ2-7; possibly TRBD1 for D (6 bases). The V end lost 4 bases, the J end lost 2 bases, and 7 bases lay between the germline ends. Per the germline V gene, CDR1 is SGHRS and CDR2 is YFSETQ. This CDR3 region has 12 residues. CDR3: CASSGTTYEQYF. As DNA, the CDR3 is TGCGCCAGCAGCGGGACAACCTACGAGCAGTACTTC.

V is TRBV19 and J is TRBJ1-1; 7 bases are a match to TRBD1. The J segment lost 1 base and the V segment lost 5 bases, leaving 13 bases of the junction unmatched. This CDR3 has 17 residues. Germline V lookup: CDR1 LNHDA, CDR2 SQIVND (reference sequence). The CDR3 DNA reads TGTGCCAGTAGTGAACGACAGGGACGTTCGTGGAACACTGAAGCTTTCTTT. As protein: CASSERQGRSWNTEAFF.

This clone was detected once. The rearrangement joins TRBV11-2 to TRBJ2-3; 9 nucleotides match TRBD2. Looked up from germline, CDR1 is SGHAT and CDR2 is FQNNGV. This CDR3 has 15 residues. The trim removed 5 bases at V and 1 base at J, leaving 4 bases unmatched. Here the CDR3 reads CASSPWTSGTDTQYF. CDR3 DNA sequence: TGTGCCAGCAGCCCATGGACTAGCGGCACAGATACGCAGTATTTT.